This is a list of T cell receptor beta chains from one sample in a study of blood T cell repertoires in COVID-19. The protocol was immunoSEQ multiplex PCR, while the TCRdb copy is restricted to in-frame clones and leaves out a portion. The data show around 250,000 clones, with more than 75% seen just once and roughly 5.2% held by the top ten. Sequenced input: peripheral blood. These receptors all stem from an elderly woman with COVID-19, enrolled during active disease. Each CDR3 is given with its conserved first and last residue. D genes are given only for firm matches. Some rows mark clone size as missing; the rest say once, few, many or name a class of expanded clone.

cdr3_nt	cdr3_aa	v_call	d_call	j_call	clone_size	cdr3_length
TGTGCCAGCAGCTTAGCTCAGGGAAGGATACAGCCCCAGCATTTT	CASSLAQGRIQPQHF	TRBV7-2	-	TRBJ1-5	-	15
TGCGCCAGCAGCTTGTTAGCAATAGATACGCAGTATTTT	CASSLLAIDTQYF	TRBV5-1	-	TRBJ2-3	-	13
TGTGCTAGCAGCTATCTTGGGCAGGGGAACGGGGAGCTGTTTTTT	CASSYLGQGNGELFF	TRBV7-7	-	TRBJ2-2	-	15
TGCGCCAGCAGCTTGGCGGGTAGCACATTCTACAATGAGCAGTTCTTC	CASSLAGSTFYNEQFF	TRBV5-1	-	TRBJ2-1	few	16
TGTGCCAGCAGTTACCCTGCCAGGGGATCCTACGAGCAGTACTTC	CASSYPARGSYEQYF	TRBV6-2/TRBV6-3	-	TRBJ2-7	once	15
TGTGCCAGCAGCCCCCGGGGGGTAACCTATAATTCACCCCTCCACTTT	CASSPRGVTYNSPLHF	TRBV7-2	-	TRBJ1-6	-	16
TGTGCCAGCAGCTTAGATCAAGATACGCAGTATTTT	CASSLDQDTQYF	TRBV11-2	-	TRBJ2-3	-	12
TGTGCCACCAATAGGGGGAACACTGAAGCTTTCTTT	CATNRGNTEAFF	TRBV6-5	-	TRBJ1-1	-	12
TGTGCCATCAGTGTGACAGATAGCAATCAGCCCCAGCATTTT	CAISVTDSNQPQHF	TRBV10-3	-	TRBJ1-5	-	14
TGTGCCAGCTGGGGGCGCGGCAATCAGCCCCAGCATTTT	CASWGRGNQPQHF	TRBV6-5	-	TRBJ1-5	-	13
TGCAGCGTTGACAGGGGCGATGGTGGCTACACCTTC	CSVDRGDGGYTF	TRBV29-1	-	TRBJ1-2	-	12
TGTGCCAGCAGTTACTCGTCGTCGGCAGAAGCGAATCAGCCCCAGCATTTT	CASSYSSSAEANQPQHF	TRBV6-8	-	TRBJ1-5	-	17
TGTGCCATCAGTGAGACAGTGAACTATGGCTACACCTTC	CAISETVNYGYTF	TRBV10-3	-	TRBJ1-2	-	13
TGTGCCAGCAGTCCCGAAAGTTTGGGACACCACAATCAGCCCCAGCATTTT	CASSPESLGHHNQPQHF	TRBV28	-	TRBJ1-5	-	17
TGTGCCAGCAGTATCGGACAGGGAGTATCAGGAAAACTGTTTTTT	CASSIGQGVSGKLFF	TRBV28	TRBD1	TRBJ1-4	few	15
TGTGCCAGCTCACCATCGTCCTCAGGAGCTTTCTTT	CASSPSSSGAFF	TRBV18	-	TRBJ1-1	-	12
TGCGCCAGCAGCCCAGACGGGGGGGCGCTTCTCCCCGAGCAGTACTTC	CASSPDGGALLPEQYF	TRBV4-1	TRBD2	TRBJ2-7	-	16
TGTGCCAGCAGCGTAGCTCGGGGGGCATATGACACCGGGGAGCTGTTTTTT	CASSVARGAYDTGELFF	TRBV9	-	TRBJ2-2	once	17
TGTGCCAGCATAGGACAGGGGTTTGGCAATCAGCCCCAGCATTTT	CASIGQGFGNQPQHF	TRBV6-4	TRBD1	TRBJ1-5	-	15
TGTGCCAGCAGTGATCGAGGGAATGAGCAGTTCTTC	CASSDRGNEQFF	TRBV7-8	-	TRBJ2-1	-	12
TGTGCCAGCAGCCCAACAGCTGGGGCCAACGTCCTGACTTTC	CASSPTAGANVLTF	TRBV9	-	TRBJ2-6	-	14
TGTGCCAGCAGCTCTGGGACAGGGCCTTCCTACGAGCAGTACTTC	CASSSGTGPSYEQYF	TRBV7-3	TRBD1	TRBJ2-7	-	15
TGTGCCAGCATCTCCCGGGGGGGTTACAATGAGCAGTTCTTC	CASISRGGYNEQFF	TRBV28	TRBD2	TRBJ2-1	once	14
TGTGCCAGCAGCCTGGGGGCGAGCTACACCTTC	CASSLGASYTF	TRBV7-8	-	TRBJ1-2	-	11
TGTGCCAGCAGCCCTACCTCCATAGAGACCCAGTACTTC	CASSPTSIETQYF	TRBV7-9	-	TRBJ2-5	-	13
TGTGCCAGCAGTTCTCAGGGGGGCAATCAGCCCCAGCATTTT	CASSSQGGNQPQHF	TRBV2	TRBD1	TRBJ1-5	-	14
TGTGCCAGCAGCTCCCCGGAAAAAGGAGCTAACTATGGCTACACCTTC	CASSSPEKGANYGYTF	TRBV7-9	-	TRBJ1-2	once	16
TGTGCCAGCAGCCCGGCCTACAGCGGGGGCCCACTTTACCAAGAGACCCAGTACTTC	CASSPAYSGGPLYQETQYF	TRBV5-5	TRBD2	TRBJ2-5	-	19
TGTGCCAGCAGCCTTGACAGGGACAATGAGCAGTTCTTC	CASSLDRDNEQFF	TRBV11-2	TRBD1	TRBJ2-1	-	13
TGTGCCAGCAGCGGATGGGACACTACAACCGAGCAGTACTTC	CASSGWDTTTEQYF	TRBV9	-	TRBJ2-7	-	14
TGTGCCAGCAGTTCCGGGGACAGTGTCGTTTCACCCCTCCACTTT	CASSSGDSVVSPLHF	TRBV6-6	TRBD1	TRBJ1-6	once	15
TGTGCCAGCAGTTTATCACAGGCGGAATACTATGGCTACACCTTC	CASSLSQAEYYGYTF	TRBV27	-	TRBJ1-2	-	15
TGTGCCACCCAACAGGCGAATCAGCCCCAGCATTTT	CATQQANQPQHF	TRBV6-6	-	TRBJ1-5	-	12
TGTGCCAGTCACCCGGGACAGGGTCCGCAGCCCCAGCATTTT	CASHPGQGPQPQHF	TRBV19	TRBD1	TRBJ1-5	few	14
TGTGCCAGCAGTCCCGGGGGGAGGACTGAAGCTTTCTTT	CASSPGGRTEAFF	TRBV27	-	TRBJ1-1	-	13
TGTGCCAGCAGCCAGCGTCAGGGCTATGGCTACACCTTC	CASSQRQGYGYTF	TRBV3-1/TRBV3-2	-	TRBJ1-2	-	13
TGTGCCTCCACGGACGGGGGAAGGACTGAAGCTTTCTTT	CASTDGGRTEAFF	TRBV30	-	TRBJ1-1	once	13
TGTGCCAGCAGCTTGGAGACTAGCATTATCGGAGAGACCCAGTACTTC	CASSLETSIIGETQYF	TRBV5-5	TRBD2	TRBJ2-5	once	16
TGTGCCAGCAATTCGGCAGCCGGGACTAGCGGGGGGGGGAGCACAGATACGCAGTATTTT	CASNSAAGTSGGGSTDTQYF	TRBV21-1	-	TRBJ2-3	once	20
TGTGCCAGCAGCCCGCGGATACAAACCGGGGAGCTGTTTTTT	CASSPRIQTGELFF	TRBV9	-	TRBJ2-2	-	14
TGTGCCAGCAGCCAAGGGGAGGGCAATCAGCCCCAGCATTTT	CASSQGEGNQPQHF	TRBV3-1/TRBV3-2	-	TRBJ1-5	-	14
TGTGCCACCAGCGGAACGACAGGGTCGAGGAATCAGCCCCAGCATTTT	CATSGTTGSRNQPQHF	TRBV15	TRBD1	TRBJ1-5	-	16
TGTGCCAGCCTCCTCCAGGGGGCAGGGTGGTACTATGGCTACACCTTC	CASLLQGAGWYYGYTF	TRBV28	TRBD1	TRBJ1-2	-	16
TGTGCCAGCAGCTCAGACAGGGTGGATGGTAATGAAAAACTGTTTTTT	CASSSDRVDGNEKLFF	TRBV5-5	TRBD1	TRBJ1-4	-	16